Listed here are 31 T cell receptor beta chains from one sample, sequenced in a study of regulatory T cells in long-lasting Graves disease. The sample's time point: newly diagnosed GD, antithyroid drugs for less than 3 months. Generation of the TCR library employed RNA extracted from PBMCs. CDR3-region Arm-PCR and iRepertoire HTBI primers produced the TCR beta libraries. Using its own MiXCR run on the multiplex PCR reads, TCRdb lists one record per CDR3 protein. The table records roughly 430,000 distinct CDR3 sequences, about 16% of them present only once. The data were also submitted as part of a second study, on T cells in Graves' hyperthyroidism and ophthalmopathy.

The sample here was peripheral blood mononuclear cells (PBMCs), taken at new diagnosis, from a patient treated with antithyroid drugs. These receptor sequences come from a woman aged 25 to 39 with Graves disease.

In this sample, this clonotype turned up many times. V and J are TRBV27 and TRBJ2-1, with unresolved D. The CDR3 has 14 residues. V gave up 3 bases and J gave up 8 bases, with 14 bases separating them. From germline, CDR1 is MNHEY and CDR2 SMNVEV (reference sequence). In nucleotides, the CDR3 is TGTGCCAGCAGTTTGCTACCGGGCGCAGATGAGCAGTTCTTC. Its translation: CASSLLPGADEQFF.

This clonotype was picked up many times. This chain connects TRBV2 to TRBJ2-7; 12 positions match TRBD2. This CDR3 has 13 residues. Looked up from germline, CDR1 is SNHLY and CDR2 is FYNNEI. Trimming at V came to 8 bases and at J to 9 bases, leaving 8 bases not matched to a gene. DNA of the CDR3: TGTGCCAGCGACCCGACTAGCGGGAGTTGGCAGTACTTC. Translating gives CASDPTSGSWQYF.

The CDR3 DNA is TGCGCCAGCAGCAGTCGGCCCGGCGAACTGTTTTTT. Encoded protein: CASSSRPGELFF. The chain links TRBV10-1 to TRBJ1-4, with D unclear. In germline, CDR1 is WNHNN, CDR2 SYGVQD (reference sequence). CDR3 length: 12 residues. Trimming shortened V by 6 bases and J by 12 bases, and 14 bases separated the two germline ends.

This clonotype was recorded at least ten times. The chain has TRBV28 and TRBJ2-1, with 9 bases lining up with TRBD2. This CDR3 has 15 amino acids. The germline CDR1 and CDR2 sequences are MDHEN and SYDVKM. V gave up 4 bases and J gave up 6 bases; unmatched junction bases: 7. DNA of the CDR3: TGTGCCAGCAGTTCCCCCCCGGGACTAGCCAATGAGCAGTTCTTC. Translated, it gives CASSSPPGLANEQFF.

This clonotype was detected only a few times. Given a much more abundant clone one base away, this may be a read error. The chain carries TRBV20-1 and TRBJ2-7, with D possibly TRBD2 on 6 matching bases. Germline V lookup: CDR1 DFQATT, CDR2 SNEGSKA (reference sequence). This CDR3 is built from 15 residues. The ends were cut back, 5 bases at V and 4 bases at J, with 21 bases in the middle. The CDR3 is CSAVPLYSGRYEQYF. In DNA form, the CDR3 reads TGCAGTGCTGTCCCCCTTTACAGCGGGCGGTACGAGCAGTACTTC.

CDR3 protein: CASSPLGQGKSYNEQFF. CDR3 DNA: TGCGCCAGCAGCCCCCTAGGACAGGGTAAATCCTACAATGAGCAGTTCTTC. The chain carries TRBV4-1 and TRBJ2-1; 8 bases fit TRBD1. The ends lost 4 bases at V and 1 base at J; junction bases unmatched: 9. From germline, CDR1 is MGHRA and CDR2 YSYEKL. CDR3 length: 17 residues.

The chain is built from TRBV2 and TRBJ1-4; D ambiguous. The ends were cut back, 3 bases at V and 7 bases at J, with 12 bases in the middle. Germline CDR1 and CDR2: SNHLY and FYNNEI. CDR3 size: 14 residues. The CDR3 loop reads CASSDSGRGEKLFF. The CDR3 DNA follows: TGTGCCAGCAGTGACAGTGGGCGAGGTGAAAAACTGTTTTTT.

The rearrangement joins TRBV19 to TRBJ1-5; TRBD1 aligns across 8 bases. The V gene end was trimmed by 6 bases and the J gene end by 4 bases; junction bases not matched to a gene: 8. Germline loops: CDR1 LNHDA, CDR2 SQIVND (reference sequence). The CDR3 extends over 15 amino acids. CDR3 in DNA: TGTGCCAGTAGGCCAAGCAGGGGGCCGAATCAGCCCCAGCATTTT. This encodes CASRPSRGPNQPQHF.

This clonotype was counted a few times. A much larger clone sits a single nucleotide away, making a read error possible. The genes are TRBV7-2 and TRBJ2-1; no clear D. The CDR3 has 16 residues. From germline, CDR1 is SGHTA and CDR2 FQGNSA. The CDR3 nucleotides read TGTGCCAGTGAAAACAAGGCAGGTTCGGCCTACAATGATCAGTTCTTC. This sequence encodes CASENKAGSAYNDQFF. Together with reference TRBV7-2 and TRBJ2-1, the CDR3 gives the full variable domain: GAGVSQSPSNKVTEKGKDVELRCDPISGHTALYWYRQSLGQGLEFLIYFQGNSAPDKSGLPSDRFSAERTGGSVSTLTIQRTQQEDSAVYLCASENKAGSAYNDQFFGPGTRLTVL.

This clonotype was seen many times. This chain uses TRBV20-1 with TRBJ2-1, with 8 bases lining up with TRBD2. CDR1 is DFQATT and CDR2 is SNEGSKA in the germline V gene (reference sequence). This CDR3 is built from 13 residues. The V gene end was trimmed by 2 bases and the J gene end by 10 bases; junction bases not matched to a gene: 7. For the CDR3, the DNA is TGCAGTGCTAGACCGGGACTAGTCGGGGAGCAGTTCTTC. Translation: CSARPGLVGEQFF.

The CDR3 loop is CAISLETGYGYTF. Here the CDR3 DNA reads TGTGCCATCAGTCTCGAAACAGGGTACGGCTACACCTTC. The chain is built from TRBV10-3 and TRBJ1-2; D might be TRBD1 (6 bases). V dropped 5 bases and J dropped 8 bases, with 15 bases sitting between them. The germline CDR1 and CDR2 sequences are ENHRY and SYGVKD. The CDR3 runs 13 residues.

This chain uses TRBV6-2 or TRBV6-3 with TRBJ2-1; D may be TRBD1 (5 bases). Germline CDR1 MNHEY, CDR2 SVGEGT. V was clipped by 8 bases and J by 6 bases, with 14 bases between them. The CDR3 contains 13 residues. DNA for the CDR3: TGTGCCAGCGTTAGGCAGGGCCGCAATGAGCAGTTCTTC. Its translation: CASVRQGRNEQFF.

This clonotype was observed at least ten times. The chain employs TRBV2 and TRBJ2-7, with TRBD1 matching 9 bases. V was pared by 6 bases and J by 4 bases, with 10 bases of the junction left unmatched. The CDR3 is 15 amino acids. Germline loops: CDR1 SNHLY, CDR2 FYNNEI. CDR3 DNA: TGTGCCAGCAGGACCCAACCGGGACAGGGTTACGAGCAGTACTTC. Encoded protein: CASRTQPGQGYEQYF.

In the case of this clonotype: This clone may be a read error of a much larger clone one base away. This sequence joins TRBV10-3 and TRBJ2-1; no reliable D call. CDR3 length equals 12 residues. Germline assignment: CDR1 ENHRY and CDR2 SYGVKD. V lost 0 bases and J 13 bases, leaving 10 bases between the germline ends. CDR3 sequence: CAISESIETQFF. The CDR3 DNA sequence: TGTGCCATCAGTGAGTCTATAGAGACCCAGTTCTTC.

This clonotype has just a few counts. The rearrangement joins TRBV14 to TRBJ2-7; 7 bases map to TRBD1. The CDR3 runs 15 residues. Germline assignment: CDR1 SGHDN and CDR2 FVKESK. Trimming at V came to 4 bases and at J to 3 bases, leaving 9 bases not matched to a gene. The CDR3 is CASSPLGQEDYEQYF. The CDR3 DNA sequence: TGTGCCAGCAGCCCGCTTGGACAGGAGGACTACGAGCAGTACTTC. The whole variable domain, filled in from reference TRBV14 and TRBJ2-7, reads EAGVTQFPSHSVIEKGQTVTLRCDPISGHDNLYWYRRVMGKEIKFLLHFVKESKQDESGMPNNRFLAERTGGTYSTLKVQPAELEDSGVYFCASSPLGQEDYEQYFGPGTRLTVT.

This clonotype has at least ten counts. The chain joins TRBV27 to TRBJ2-1; 10 positions match TRBD2. V shed 8 bases and J 7 bases; nucleotides not matched to a gene: 8. The V gene's germline CDR1 is MNHEY and CDR2 SMNVEV (reference sequence). The CDR3 contains 14 residues. The CDR3 coding sequence is TGTGCCAGCCGCCTAGCGGGAGTGGGTAATGAGCAGTTCTTC. This codes for CASRLAGVGNEQFF.

The sample holds a few counts of this clonotype. The chain has TRBV27 and TRBJ1-3, with D uncertain. Germline V gene data show CDR1 as MNHEY and CDR2 as SMNVEV (reference sequence). Trimming left V 10 bases short and J 0 bases short, with 19 bases between. The CDR3 is made up of 16 amino acids. CDR3 amino acids: CATPPPYPSSGNTIYF. CDR3 nucleotide sequence: TGTGCCACCCCTCCCCCGTACCCGAGCTCTGGAAACACCATATATTTT.

The chain carries TRBV28 and TRBJ1-5; D ambiguous. The CDR3 covers 12 residues. Germline V gene lookup returns CDR1 MDHEN and CDR2 SYDVKM. With 6 bases removed from V and 9 bases from J, the gap between germline ends came to 12 bases. CDR3 amino acids: CASSQAFRPQHF. In DNA, the CDR3 is TGTGCCAGCAGCCAAGCCTTTCGGCCCCAGCATTTT.

J is TRBJ1-6 and V is TRBV6-5, with 8 bases that match TRBD1. The CDR3 totals 14 residues. Germline V gene lookup returns CDR1 MNHEY and CDR2 SVGAGI. J gave up 12 bases and V 6 bases, and 10 bases lay outside the gene matches. The CDR3 here is CASSYRGFSLPLHF. The CDR3 nucleotides are TGTGCCAGCAGCTACAGGGGGTTCTCGCTACCCCTCCACTTT.

This clonotype was counted many times. This chain connects TRBV12-3 or TRBV12-4 to TRBJ1-5, with TRBD1 matching 10 bases. V lost 3 bases, J lost 0 bases, and 5 bases stayed unmatched. This CDR3 region has 17 residues. The CDR3 DNA is TGTGCCAGCAGTTTCGGGGACAGGGGTTATAGCAATCAGCCCCAGCATTTT. Protein product: CASSFGDRGYSNQPQHF.

At least ten counts were recorded for this clonotype. The chain carries TRBV7-3 and TRBJ2-1; 7 positions match TRBD2. The junction had 10 bases not matched to a gene; V was cut back by 4 bases and J by 10 bases. The CDR3 extends over 14 amino acids. Germline assignment: CDR1 SGHTA and CDR2 FQGTGA. The CDR3 coding sequence is TGTGCCAGCAGCTCCAAAGGTCTAGCGGACGAGCAGTTCTTC. It yields the protein CASSSKGLADEQFF.

As for this clonotype: This likely stems from a read error, as it lies one base from a far larger clone. The chain joins TRBV3-1 to TRBJ2-4; a possible D gene is TRBD2 (6 bases). The J call may be wrong; the DNA end is better matched by TRBJ2-1. CDR3 length: 11 residues. Germline loops: CDR1 LGHDT, CDR2 YNNKEL (reference sequence). Here the CDR3 reads CASSHRETQFF. Here the CDR3 DNA reads TGTGCCAGCAGTCATCGGGAGACCCAGTTCTTC.

This clonotype was detected a few times. J is TRBJ1-1 and V is TRBV29-1; 7 nucleotides line up with TRBD1. Trimming took 2 bases from V and 3 from J; bases not matched to a gene: 3. This CDR3 spans 13 amino acids. Germline CDR1 and CDR2: SQVTM and ANQGSEA. The CDR3 nucleotides read TGCAGCGTTGAATCAGGGGGATACACTGAAGCTTTCTTT. Its protein product is CSVESGGYTEAFF.

The rearrangement links TRBV27 to TRBJ1-6, with D perhaps TRBD1 (5 bases). The CDR3 has 15 residues. V lost 2 bases to trimming and J lost 7 bases, with 12 bases between them. Germline CDR1 and CDR2: MNHEY and SMNVEV (reference sequence). CDR3 nucleotides: TGTGCCAGCAGTTTAATCGACAGAGAGAATTCACCCCTCCACTTT. This sequence encodes CASSLIDRENSPLHF.

This clonotype has ten or more counts. The chain links TRBV20-1 to TRBJ2-1, with 8 bases fitting TRBD2. Per germline, CDR1 DFQATT and CDR2 SNEGSKA (reference sequence). Trimming took 7 bases from V and 8 from J; bases not matched to a gene: 7. CDR3 length: 12 residues. CDR3 loop: CSVTGLDDEQFF. CDR3 bases: TGCAGTGTCACGGGACTAGACGATGAGCAGTTCTTC.

This clonotype was observed many times. This chain connects TRBV6-5 to TRBJ2-7; the match to TRBD1 covers 10 bases. V lost 0 bases to trimming and J lost 5 bases; unmatched junction nucleotides: 1. The CDR3 has 14 residues. Looked up from germline, CDR1 is MNHEY and CDR2 is SVGAGI. The CDR3 bases are TGTGCCAGCAGTTACTCCGGGACAGGGGACGAGCAGTACTTC. Translated: CASSYSGTGDEQYF.

This clonotype was recorded many times. This chain joins TRBV7-8 and TRBJ2-3, with no clear D. V was clipped by 6 bases and J by 1 base, with 20 bases between them. This CDR3 comprises 17 residues. CDR1 SGHVS and CDR2 FQNEAQ come from the germline V gene. The CDR3 here is CASRRNYIRARTDTQYF. CDR3 DNA sequence: TGTGCCAGCAGACGCAATTATATTCGCGCACGCACAGATACGCAGTATTTT. The full variable domain, rest sourced from reference TRBV7-8 and TRBJ2-3, is GAGVSQSPRYKVAKRGQDVALRCDPISGHVSLFWYQQALGQGPEFLTYFQNEAQLDKSGLPSDRFFAERPEGSVSTLKIQRTQQEDSAVYLCASRRNYIRARTDTQYFGPGTRLTVL.

In this sample, this clonotype turned up many times. This sequence joins TRBV30 and TRBJ2-1; 10 positions match TRBD2. The CDR3 loop spans 16 amino acids. In germline, CDR1 is GTSNPN, CDR2 SVGIG (reference sequence). V dropped 3 bases and J dropped 0; count of bases not matched to a gene: 5. The CDR3 DNA reads TGTGCCTGGAGGGTTGAGCGGGAGGGCTCCTACAATGAGCAGTTCTTC. It is translated as CAWRVEREGSYNEQFF.

This rearrangement joins TRBV19 to TRBJ1-6; D is possibly TRBD1 (5 bases). CDR1 is LNHDA, CDR2 SQIVND, per germline (reference sequence). The CDR3 has 16 amino acids. The V end was cut by 5 bases, the J end by 0 bases, with 11 bases between. CDR3 loop: CASSLRGSSYNSPLHF. CDR3 bases: TGTGCCAGTAGTCTCCGGGGCAGCTCCTATAATTCACCCCTCCACTTT.

This clonotype appeared a single time. This may stem from a read error, because a much larger clone lies one nucleotide away. This sequence joins TRBV20-1 and TRBJ2-5; D unresolved. The CDR3 is 12 amino acids. Germline assignment: CDR1 DFQATT and CDR2 SNEGSKA (reference sequence). For the CDR3, the DNA is TGCAGTGCTATTGACATGTTGGAGACCCGGTACTTC. This translates into CSAIDMLETRYF.

About this clonotype itself: A single base separates this from a much larger clone, so it may be a read error. The rearrangement joins TRBV6-2 or TRBV6-3 to TRBJ2-1; D possibly corresponds to TRBD2 (6 bases). The germline V gene has CDR1 MNHEY and CDR2 SVGEGT. The CDR3 extends over 16 amino acids. CDR3 DNA sequence: TGTACCAGCAGTGATCGGACTATCACGCGGGGAAATGAGCAGTTCTTC. Protein: CTSSDRTITRGNEQFF.